The 22 T cell receptor beta chains presented below share a single source sample, sequenced in a study of T cell repertoires in cytomegalovirus infection. TCRdb itself ran the reads through MiXCR, one entry per CDR3 protein. The sample has under 50,000 distinct CDR3 sequences, about a fifth seen once. What these receptors recognize is not known. This sample comprised CD8+ T cells from cultured PBMCs, obtained from culture after CMV antigen stimulation. These receptors were taken from a human donor in good health (CMV status not recorded). Some clones in this sample may be carry-over from other donors' samples.

This clonotype was counted only a few times. The chain joins TRBV28 to TRBJ2-5; TRBD2 agrees at 13 bases. V lost 3 bases and J lost 1; bases outside the gene matches: 8. Per the germline V gene, CDR1 is MDHEN and CDR2 is SYDVKM. There are 18 residues in the CDR3. The CDR3 DNA reads as TGTGCCAGCAGTTTTGGTTCCGGGACTAGCGGGGTCCAAGAGACCCAGTACTTC. It encodes CASSFGSGTSGVQETQYF. Looking up the rest from reference TRBV28 and TRBJ2-5 gives the full variable domain: DVKVTQSSRYLVKRTGEKVFLECVQDMDHENMFWYRQDPGLGLRLIYFSYDVKMKEKGDIPEGYSVSREKKERFSLILESASTNQTSMYLCASSFGSGTSGVQETQYFGPGTRLLVL.

The chain joins TRBV7-8 to TRBJ2-1, with TRBD2 matching over 9 bases. This CDR3 comprises 19 residues. J was trimmed by 0 bases and V by 2 bases; bases with no gene match: 11. The V gene's germline CDR1 is SGHVS and CDR2 FQNEAQ. CDR3 amino acids: CASSLPSGGRGSSYNEQFF. The DNA of the CDR3 is TGTGCCAGCAGCTTACCTTCCGGCGGGAGGGGGAGCTCCTACAATGAGCAGTTCTTC.

V gene TRBV20-1 combines with J gene TRBJ2-1, with 9 bases lining up with TRBD2. With V trimmed by 7 bases and J by 6 bases, 13 bases remained unmatched. This CDR3 spans 15 amino acids. CDR1 and CDR2 from the germline V gene are DFQATT and SNEGSKA (reference sequence). The CDR3 here is CSVPFWREGANEQFF. CDR3 coding DNA: TGCAGTGTTCCCTTTTGGCGGGAGGGGGCCAATGAGCAGTTCTTC.

A few counts support this clonotype. The chain employs TRBV7-9 and TRBJ2-5; possible D gene TRBD1, 5 bases. This CDR3 has 13 residues. Germline V gene data show CDR1 as SEHNR and CDR2 as FQNEAQ (reference sequence). Trimming removed 6 bases at V and 2 bases at J, with 10 bases between. As DNA, the CDR3 is TGTGCCAGCAGTACGCCAGGGCAAGAGACCCAGTACTTC. Amino acids: CASSTPGQETQYF.

The chain couples TRBV7-6 to TRBJ1-3; D gene unclear. The germline V gene has CDR1 SGHVS and CDR2 FNYEAQ. V gave up 11 bases and J gave up 2 bases, with 7 bases separating them. The length of the CDR3 is 11 residues. The CDR3 reads CAGLTGNTIYF. CDR3 nucleotide sequence: TGTGCCGGACTTACTGGAAACACCATATATTTT.

The table lists this clonotype with many counts. V usage is TRBV7-9 and J usage is TRBJ2-4, with 9 bases aligning to TRBD1. Trimming took 1 base from V and 7 from J; bases not matched to a gene: 5. Germline V gene lookup returns CDR1 SEHNR and CDR2 FQNEAQ (reference sequence). The CDR3 spans 15 residues. The CDR3 DNA sequence: TGTGCCAGCAGCTTAGATGGGACAGGGATGAACATTCAGTACTTC. It yields the protein CASSLDGTGMNIQYF.

The chain couples TRBV7-8 to TRBJ2-1; 8 bases agree with TRBD2. Looked up from germline, CDR1 is SGHVS and CDR2 is FQNEAQ. V dropped 5 bases and J dropped 3; count of bases not matched to a gene: 6. The CDR3 loop spans 15 amino acids. CDR3 nucleotide sequence: TGTGCCAGCAGCCCGCGGGGGGCAATCTACAATGAGCAGTTCTTC. Its protein product is CASSPRGAIYNEQFF.

This chain joins TRBV19 and TRBJ2-1, with 7 bases fitting TRBD2. V was clipped by 5 bases and J by 1 base; unmatched bases: 5. Germline CDR1 is LNHDA and CDR2 is SQIVND (reference sequence). The CDR3 totals 15 residues. The DNA for the CDR3 is TGTGCCAGTAGTTCGGGGGGTAGGTCCTACAATGAGCAGTTCTTC. Translated, it gives CASSSGGRSYNEQFF.

The table lists this clonotype with many counts. This chain joins TRBV28 and TRBJ1-5; D gene uncertain. Germline V gives CDR1 MDHEN, CDR2 SYDVKM. V lost 5 bases, J lost 5 bases, and 16 bases lay in between. The CDR3 consists of 15 residues. CDR3 protein: CASSRILQTDQPQHF. The CDR3 DNA reads TGTGCCAGCAGTCGGATCCTGCAAACGGATCAGCCCCAGCATTTT.

V and J are TRBV7-2 and TRBJ2-5, with 10 bases identical to TRBD2. Germline V gene lookup returns CDR1 SGHTA and CDR2 FQGNSA. The CDR3 spans 15 residues. Trimming cost V 1 base and J 3 bases; bases outside gene matches: 2. CDR3 sequence reads: CASSLDLAGEETQYF. DNA for the CDR3: TGTGCCAGCAGCTTAGACCTAGCGGGGGAAGAGACCCAGTACTTC.

This clonotype was picked up many times. The V gene is TRBV14, the J gene TRBJ2-3; 7 bases map to TRBD2. The CDR3 contains 17 residues. Germline V gene sequence: CDR1 SGHDN, CDR2 FVKESK. V lost 0 bases and J lost 5; bases outside the gene matches: 11. The CDR3 spells CASSQDRNGRARDTQYF. The CDR3 nucleotides read TGTGCCAGCAGCCAAGATCGAAATGGGAGGGCGCGAGATACGCAGTATTTT.

The chain links TRBV12-3 or TRBV12-4 to TRBJ2-5, with D perhaps being TRBD1 or TRBD2 (5 bases each). V was shortened by 6 bases and J by 3 bases, with 11 bases between the two germline ends. CDR3 length: 13 residues. DNA of the CDR3: TGTGCCAGCAGACCGGGGACGGAAGAGACCCAGTACTTC. This encodes CASRPGTEETQYF.

The chain couples TRBV7-6 to TRBJ2-7; 7 bases are shared with TRBD2. Germline V gene sequence: CDR1 SGHVS, CDR2 FNYEAQ. The CDR3 is made up of 15 amino acids. The J segment lost 4 bases and the V segment lost 7 bases, leaving 13 bases of the junction unmatched. CDR3 nucleotide sequence: TGTGCCAGCACCCCCCTCGTCTCGCGGGGGTACGAGCAGTACTTC. Translated, it gives CASTPLVSRGYEQYF.

This chain links TRBV11-2 with TRBJ2-1, with 12 bases aligning to TRBD2. This CDR3 region has 15 residues. Germline V gene sequence: CDR1 SGHAT, CDR2 FQNNGV. Trimming removed 5 bases from V and 7 bases from J; junction bases left unmatched: 6. DNA for the CDR3: TGTGCCAGCAGCCCCCTAGCGGGGGGGCGGAATGAGCAGTTCTTC. Its translation is CASSPLAGGRNEQFF.

The chain employs TRBV6-2 or TRBV6-3 and TRBJ2-1; perhaps TRBD1 as D (5 bases). The V end lost 10 bases, the J end lost 4 bases, and 14 bases lay between the germline ends. Germline V gene sequence: CDR1 MNHEY, CDR2 SVGEGT. This CDR3 region has 13 residues. CDR3 DNA sequence: TGTGCCACCCAGGGTTCGGATTACAATGAGCAGTTCTTC. Its translation: CATQGSDYNEQFF.

On this clonotype: This may be a read error: a much more frequent sequence differs by one nucleotide. As DNA, the CDR3 is TGTGCCAGCAGCACTAGCGGGAGGTTCTACAATGAGCAGTCCTTC. Its protein product is CASSTSGRFYNEQSF. The chain is built from TRBV11-3 and TRBJ2-1, with 12 positions matching TRBD2. Germline V gene data show CDR1 as SGHNT and CDR2 as YENEEA. This CDR3 is 15 amino acids long.

This rearrangement joins TRBV11-1 to TRBJ2-5; possible D gene TRBD2, 6 bases. The CDR3 length is 15 residues. V was trimmed by 5 bases and J by 1 base, leaving 14 bases between them. Per the germline V gene, CDR1 is SGHAT and CDR2 is FQDESV (reference sequence). The CDR3 here is CASSHRLGLQETQYF. The CDR3 DNA reads TGTGCCAGCAGCCACCGACTAGGCCTCCAAGAGACCCAGTACTTC.

The gene calls are TRBV19 and TRBJ1-1; D is unclear. V lost 1 base, J lost 4 bases, and 4 bases lay in between. Germline V lookup: CDR1 LNHDA, CDR2 SQIVND (reference sequence). CDR3 length: 12 amino acids. CDR3 nucleotides: TGTGCCAGTAGTATAGGGTTCACTGAAGCTTTCTTT. This gives the protein CASSIGFTEAFF. Supplemented by reference TRBV19 and TRBJ1-1, the full variable domain reads DGGITQSPKYLFRKEGQNVTLSCEQNLNHDAMYWYRQDPGQGLRLIYYSQIVNDFQKGDIAEGYSVSREKKESFPLTVTSAQKNPTAFYLCASSIGFTEAFFGQGTRLTVV.

In its sample, this clonotype was seen a few times. A much larger clonotype is one base distant, so this may be a read error. The rearrangement uses TRBV5-6 and TRBJ2-7, with D tentatively TRBD1 or TRBD2 (5 bases each). Germline V CDR1 and CDR2: SGHDT, YYEEEE. This CDR3 comprises 14 residues. The germline V and J ends were trimmed by 4 bases and 2 bases, with 13 bases remaining between them. The CDR3 here is CASSAGTGPYEQYF. The CDR3 DNA follows: TGTGCCAGCAGCGCTGGGACGGGCCCCTACGAGCAGTACTTC.

This chain connects TRBV7-8 to TRBJ2-3; no definite D call. V was pared by 3 bases and J by 1 base, with 2 bases between. This CDR3 has 12 residues. Germline lookup yields CDR1 SGHVS and CDR2 FQNEAQ. The CDR3: CASSFRTDTQYF. DNA of the CDR3: TGTGCCAGCAGCTTTCGCACAGATACGCAGTATTTT.

This clonotype was seen only a few times. This chain joins TRBV6-1 and TRBJ1-2; possibly TRBD1 for D (5 bases). From germline, CDR1 is MNHNS and CDR2 SASEGT. V gave up 8 bases and J gave up 13 bases, with 29 bases separating them. The CDR3 loop spans 15 amino acids. As DNA, the CDR3 is TGTGCCAGCGGGGTGAACGGCGGGACTGCTAGGTCTAGCACCTTC. Translated: CASGVNGGTARSSTF.

This clonotype has more than one count but fewer than ten. This chain links TRBV11-2 with TRBJ2-7; unclear D gene. CDR3 length: 13 amino acids. From germline, CDR1 is SGHAT and CDR2 FQNNGV. Deletions cut 2 bases from V and 1 base from J, with 6 bases between. This chain's CDR3 is CASSLPGSYEQYF. In DNA form, the CDR3 reads TGTGCCAGCAGCTTACCAGGTTCCTACGAGCAGTACTTC.